These 31 T cell receptor beta chains were sequenced from one sample in a study of regulatory T cells in long-lasting Graves disease. Time point defined: persistent/refractory GD, antithyroid drugs over 5 years with positive TRAb. From PBMCs, RNA was extracted and then used to make the TCR library. Combining iRepertoire HTBI primers with Arm-PCR of CDR3 regions, the authors built TCR beta libraries. TCRdb called the multiplex PCR reads again in MiXCR, with one record for every CDR3 protein. Of about 310,000 distinct CDR3 sequences in the sample, more than 20% were seen once. This material consisted of peripheral blood mononuclear cells (PBMCs), taken when the disease was refractory, from a patient treated with antithyroid drugs. These receptors all come from a female donor with Graves disease.

This clonotype was counted ten times or more. The V gene is TRBV28, the J gene TRBJ1-1, with D possibly matching TRBD1 (5 bases). Germline loops: CDR1 MDHEN, CDR2 SYDVKM. This CDR3 has 11 amino acids. The V end lost 8 bases, the J end lost 2 bases, and 6 bases lay between the germline ends. The CDR3 spells CASGGNTEAFF. The CDR3 DNA is TGTGCCAGCGGGGGAAACACTGAAGCTTTCTTT.

This clonotype was counted at least ten times. The V call is TRBV7-9, the J call TRBJ2-5; D could derive from TRBD1 or TRBD2 (5 bases each). In germline, CDR1 is SEHNR, CDR2 FQNEAQ (reference sequence). V lost 0 bases and J 4 bases, leaving 15 bases between the germline ends. CDR3 length: 16 amino acids. As DNA, the CDR3 is TGTGCCAGCAGCTTAGCGGGCAGGGAAGGGAGAGAGACCCAGTACTTC. Translating gives CASSLAGREGRETQYF. The full variable domain, its missing parts supplied by reference TRBV7-9 and TRBJ2-5, is DTGVSQNPRHKITKRGQNVTFRCDPISEHNRLYWYRQTLGQGPEFLTYFQNEAQLEKSRLLSDRFSAERPKGSFSTLEIQRTEQGDSAMYLCASSLAGREGRETQYFGPGTRLLVL.

The chain is built from TRBV6-1 and TRBJ1-1; D gene ambiguous. CDR1 is MNHNS and CDR2 is SASEGT in the germline V gene. The CDR3 is made up of 13 amino acids. Trimming took 6 bases from V and 0 from J, leaving 8 bases between them. Here the CDR3 DNA reads TGTGCCAGCAGAGAGCCGATGAACACTGAAGCTTTCTTT. It is translated as CASREPMNTEAFF.

This clonotype was recorded many times. J is TRBJ1-2 and V is TRBV29-1, with 7 bases aligning to TRBD1. Germline CDR1 is SQVTM and CDR2 is ANQGSEA. There are 15 residues in the CDR3. V was clipped by 6 bases and J by 2 bases; unmatched bases: 12. CDR3 loop: CSVSHLDRANYGYTF. CDR3 coding DNA: TGCAGCGTCTCACACCTTGACAGGGCCAACTATGGCTACACCTTC.

The table lists this clonotype with many counts. The rearrangement joins TRBV4-3 to TRBJ2-5; no clear D gene. The CDR3 is made up of 14 amino acids. Germline lookup yields CDR1 LGHNA and CDR2 YSLEER. V lost 0 bases, J lost 0 bases, and 5 bases lay in between. For the CDR3, the DNA is TGCGCCAGCAGCCAAGAAACGTACCAAGAGACCCAGTACTTC. This translates into CASSQETYQETQYF.

The CDR3 DNA reads TGTGCCAGCAGCCGGGACAGGGTTCGAGAGACCCAGTACTTC. Its translation is CASSRDRVRETQYF. The chain couples TRBV3-1 to TRBJ2-5; 9 bases map to TRBD1. The CDR3 totals 14 residues. V lost 4 bases, J lost 4 bases, and 4 bases stayed unmatched. Germline CDR1 LGHDT, CDR2 YNNKEL (reference sequence).

Comments on this clonotype: The junction departs from germline at one end; a sequencing error may be responsible. The V call is TRBV7-2, the J call TRBJ2-7; possible D gene TRBD1, 5 bases. Germline V gives CDR1 SGHTA, CDR2 FQGNSA. This CDR3 is 15 amino acids long. The CDR3 sequence is CASSQGRGSDYEQYF. The CDR3 DNA reads as TGCGCCAGCAGCCAAGGTAGGGGTAGTGATTACGAGCAGTACTTC.

This clonotype has just a few counts. The chain carries TRBV29-1 and TRBJ2-2; D is unclear. CDR1 is SQVTM, CDR2 ANQGSEA, per germline. V lost 2 bases, J lost 0 bases, and 4 bases lay in between. This CDR3 is built from 13 residues. The CDR3 nucleotides are TGCAGCGTTGAATCAGCGAACACCGGGGAGCTGTTTTTT. It specifies CSVESANTGELFF.

With respect to this clonotype: A read error may explain this, as a much larger clone is one base away. The rearrangement uses TRBV28 and TRBJ1-6; the D is unclear. CDR1 is MDHEN, CDR2 SYDVKM, per germline. This CDR3 has 16 residues. The CDR3 sequence is CVSSLSLTVRHSPLHF. The CDR3 coding sequence is TGTGTCAGCAGTTTATCCCTCACGGTCCGGCATTCACCCCTCCACTTT.

This clonotype was counted ten times or more. The V gene is TRBV2, the J gene TRBJ2-7; 7 nucleotides match TRBD1. Trimming removed 4 bases from V and 3 bases from J; junction bases left unmatched: 0. The CDR3 spans 12 residues. Germline CDR1 is SNHLY and CDR2 is FYNNEI. CDR3 loop: CASSGTGYEQYF. CDR3 sequence (DNA): TGTGCCAGCAGTGGGACAGGCTACGAGCAGTACTTC. The entire variable domain, with the rest obtained from reference TRBV2 and TRBJ2-7, is as follows: EPEVTQTPSHQVTQMGQEVILRCVPISNHLYFYWYRQILGQKVEFLVSFYNNEISEKSEIFDDQFSVERPDGSNFTLKIRSTKLEDSAMYFCASSGTGYEQYFGPGTRLTVT.

This clonotype came up a few times. The gene calls are TRBV7-2 and TRBJ1-2; D perhaps matches TRBD1 (5 bases). Deletions cut 5 bases from V and 1 base from J, with 20 bases between. CDR1 is SGHTA, CDR2 FQGNSA, per germline. The CDR3 has 17 residues. In DNA form, the CDR3 reads TGTGCCAGCAGCCCTCGAGGGGAGGGGATTTTTAACTATGGCTACACCTTC. Amino acid sequence: CASSPRGEGIFNYGYTF.

The J gene is TRBJ2-5, the V gene TRBV20-1; a weak D match, TRBD2 (5 bases). The germline V gene encodes CDR1 DFQATT and CDR2 SNEGSKA (reference sequence). The CDR3 length is 16 residues. V was trimmed by 3 bases and J by 0 bases, leaving 17 bases between them. CDR3 protein: CSASPPIWRDQETQYF. The CDR3 DNA reads as TGCAGTGCTAGTCCCCCTATCTGGCGGGACCAAGAGACCCAGTACTTC.

There are a few counts of this clonotype. The CDR3 DNA follows: TGTGCCAGCAGTTCCAGGGCCCAGCGGTGGTACGAGCAGTACTTC. This translates into CASSSRAQRWYEQYF. J is TRBJ2-7 and V is TRBV27; D is perhaps TRBD1 or TRBD2 (5 bases each). Trimming took off 4 bases at V and 4 bases at J, with 17 bases between the two ends. CDR3 length equals 15 residues. Per germline, CDR1 MNHEY and CDR2 SMNVEV (reference sequence).

This chain links TRBV6-1 with TRBJ1-5; 7 bases agree with TRBD1. The V gene end was trimmed by 10 bases and the J gene end by 4 bases; junction bases not matched to a gene: 10. CDR3 length: 14 amino acids. Germline V gene lookup returns CDR1 MNHNS and CDR2 SASEGT. The CDR3 loop reads CATSPGQTNQPQHF. DNA for the CDR3: TGTGCCACATCCCCGGGACAGACGAATCAGCCCCAGCATTTT.

This clonotype showed up just a few times. V and J are TRBV7-2 and TRBJ2-5; D may be TRBD2 (7 bases). V was shortened by 1 base and J by 4 bases, with 19 bases between the two germline ends. This CDR3 is built from 17 residues. Germline lookup yields CDR1 SGHTA and CDR2 FQGNSA. The DNA for the CDR3 is TGTGCCAGCAGCTTAGGTTGGGGGGGGGGCGGTGGAGAGACCCAGTACTTC. Translation gives CASSLGWGGGGGETQYF. The variable domain in full, completed from reference TRBV7-2 and TRBJ2-5, reads GAGVSQSPSNKVTEKGKDVELRCDPISGHTALYWYRQSLGQGLEFLIYFQGNSAPDKSGLPSDRFSAERTGGSVSTLTIQRTQQEDSAVYLCASSLGWGGGGGETQYFGPGTRLLVL.

The genes are TRBV19 and TRBJ2-7; TRBD2 agrees at 7 bases. CDR1 is LNHDA and CDR2 is SQIVND in the germline V gene (reference sequence). The CDR3 is 15 residues long. The trim removed 6 bases at V and 3 bases at J, leaving 11 bases unmatched. CDR3 amino acids: CASRARLAGNYEQYF. CDR3 sequence (DNA): TGTGCCAGTAGGGCCAGACTAGCAGGCAACTACGAGCAGTACTTC.

This clonotype has a count of ten or more. A read error may produce the germline difference seen at one junction end. The chain uses TRBV10-3 and TRBJ2-4; the match to TRBD1 covers 8 bases. The CDR3 sequence is 13 residues long. Germline V gene sequence: CDR1 ENHRY, CDR2 SYGVKD. This CDR3 reads CAISETIRDRPFF. The CDR3 DNA follows: TGTGCCATCAGTGAGACGATTCGGGACAGGCCCTTCTTC.

A note on this clonotype: This may come from a read error, since a much larger clone is one base off. This rearrangement joins TRBV20-1 to TRBJ2-7, with TRBD2 identical over 9 bases. The CDR3 is made up of 15 amino acids. Germline values: CDR1 DFQATT, CDR2 SNEGSKA (reference sequence). J was trimmed by 1 base and V by 5 bases; bases with no gene match: 9. CDR3 coding DNA: TGCAGTGCTGGAGTCCCTAGCGGGATGTCCTACGAGCAGTACTTC. Protein product: CSAGVPSGMSYEQYF.

This clonotype has only a few counts. The chain has TRBV29-1 and TRBJ2-7; D tentatively fits TRBD1 or TRBD2 (6 bases each). Germline V lookup: CDR1 SQVTM, CDR2 ANQGSEA. There are 13 residues in the CDR3. In DNA, the CDR3 is TGCAACGCCGCGGGGACAAACGTCTACGAGCAGTACTTC. Amino acids: CNAAGTNVYEQYF.

This clonotype was counted many times. V is TRBV2 and J is TRBJ1-5; D ambiguous. Looked up from germline, CDR1 is SNHLY and CDR2 is FYNNEI. The ends were cut back, 8 bases at V and 0 bases at J, with 14 bases in the middle. CDR3 length equals 15 residues. CDR3 sequence (DNA): TGTGCCAGCCAGATTCTGAGGTATAGCAATCAGCCCCAGCATTTT. It encodes CASQILRYSNQPQHF.

This sequence joins TRBV6-2 or TRBV6-3 and TRBJ2-7, with D perhaps matching TRBD2 (5 bases). V was clipped by 10 bases and J by 4 bases, with 20 bases between them. CDR3 size: 14 residues. Germline V gene lookup returns CDR1 MNHEY and CDR2 SVGEGT. The CDR3 protein is CATRYLGREYEQYF. The CDR3 DNA sequence: TGTGCCACCCGTTACCTGGGGAGAGAGTACGAGCAGTACTTC.

The CDR3 nucleotides are TGCGCCAGCAGCTTCTACGGCTTTGCCTACGAGCAGTACTTC. It codes for CASSFYGFAYEQYF. This sequence joins TRBV5-1 and TRBJ2-7; D is ambiguous. V was shortened by 2 bases and J by 2 bases, with 11 bases between the two germline ends. Germline V gives CDR1 SGHRS, CDR2 YFSETQ. CDR3 length equals 14 residues.

This clonotype was counted a few times. Here the CDR3 reads CASRAGQEFSQPQHF. In DNA, the CDR3 is TGTGCCAGCAGGGCGGGACAGGAATTTTCGCAGCCCCAGCATTTT. The chain carries TRBV12-3 or TRBV12-4 and TRBJ1-5, with 8 bases fitting TRBD1. V lost 6 bases to trimming and J lost 7 bases; unmatched junction nucleotides: 11. CDR3 length equals 15 residues.

This clonotype was picked up one time. This rearrangement joins TRBV9 to TRBJ1-2, with 7 bases aligning to TRBD1. The CDR3 totals 14 residues. Germline-derived CDR1 and CDR2 are SGDLS and YYNGEE. The V gene end was trimmed by 4 bases and the J gene end by 4 bases; junction bases not matched to a gene: 7. CDR3 sequence reads: CASSPEGQTYGYTF. CDR3 DNA: TGTGCCAGCAGCCCGGAGGGACAGACCTATGGCTACACCTTC.

V usage is TRBV5-1 and J usage is TRBJ2-2; TRBD1 matches 7 bases. CDR3 length: 15 residues. Germline CDR1 and CDR2: SGHRS and YFSETQ. V was pared by 3 bases and J by 4 bases, with 6 bases of the junction left unmatched. Here the CDR3 reads CASSYRDSITGELFF. CDR3 nucleotide sequence: TGCGCCAGCAGCTACCGGGACAGTATCACCGGGGAGCTGTTTTTT. The whole variable domain, remainder taken from reference TRBV5-1 and TRBJ2-2, is KAGVTQTPRYLIKTRGQQVTLSCSPISGHRSVSWYQQTPGQGLQFLFEYFSETQRNKGNFPGRFSGRQFSNSRSEMNVSTLELGDSALYLCASSYRDSITGELFFGEGSRLTVL.

The chain combines TRBV7-9 with TRBJ2-5; 8 bases align to TRBD2. V dropped 8 bases and J dropped 0; count of bases not matched to a gene: 11. The CDR3 loop spans 16 amino acids. CDR1 is SEHNR, CDR2 FQNEAQ, per germline (reference sequence). The CDR3 DNA is TGTGCCAGCCAAAAGCTCGGACTAGCCCACCAAGAGACCCAGTACTTC. It encodes CASQKLGLAHQETQYF.

This chain's CDR3 is CASSIIADSNQPQHF. CDR3 nucleotides: TGTGCCAGTAGTATCATTGCCGATAGCAATCAGCCCCAGCATTTT. The chain combines TRBV19 with TRBJ1-5, with D uncertain. Germline assignment: CDR1 LNHDA and CDR2 SQIVND (reference sequence). Trimming took 3 bases from V and 0 from J, leaving 9 bases between them. CDR3 length: 15 residues.

This clonotype was recorded at least ten times. The rearrangement joins TRBV12-3 or TRBV12-4 to TRBJ2-5, with D possibly being TRBD1 or TRBD2 (5 bases each). The germline V and J ends were trimmed by 6 bases and 2 bases, with 16 bases remaining between them. The CDR3 is 15 residues long. The CDR3 sequence: CASSHHRDGQETQYF. For the CDR3, the DNA is TGTGCCAGCAGCCACCACCGGGACGGACAAGAGACCCAGTACTTC.

The chain joins TRBV6-1 to TRBJ2-5; D ambiguous. CDR3 length equals 15 residues. Germline CDR1 reads MNHNS; CDR2 reads SASEGT. The V and J ends lost 11 bases and 5 bases respectively, with 24 bases between them. The chain's CDR3 is CAARRSGPPQETQYF. The CDR3 nucleotides are TGTGCCGCAAGAAGGTCGGGCCCTCCCCAGGAGACCCAGTACTTC.

The chain carries TRBV9 and TRBJ1-6, with D unresolved. Germline V gene sequence: CDR1 SGDLS, CDR2 YYNGEE. This CDR3 contains 12 residues. V lost 3 bases and J lost 8, with 6 bases in between. CDR3 nucleotides: TGTGCCAGCAGCGGGATTGATTCACCCCTCCACTTT. As protein: CASSGIDSPLHF.

This clonotype appeared a few times. A read error may produce the germline difference seen at one junction end. V is TRBV27 and J is TRBJ1-4; 7 nucleotides line up with TRBD1. This CDR3 region has 14 residues. Germline CDR1 reads MNHEY; CDR2 reads SMNVEV (reference sequence). CDR3 protein: CASSFEGAGEKLSF. The CDR3 DNA reads TGTGCCAGCAGTTTTGAGGGGGCAGGTGAAAAACTGTCTTTT.